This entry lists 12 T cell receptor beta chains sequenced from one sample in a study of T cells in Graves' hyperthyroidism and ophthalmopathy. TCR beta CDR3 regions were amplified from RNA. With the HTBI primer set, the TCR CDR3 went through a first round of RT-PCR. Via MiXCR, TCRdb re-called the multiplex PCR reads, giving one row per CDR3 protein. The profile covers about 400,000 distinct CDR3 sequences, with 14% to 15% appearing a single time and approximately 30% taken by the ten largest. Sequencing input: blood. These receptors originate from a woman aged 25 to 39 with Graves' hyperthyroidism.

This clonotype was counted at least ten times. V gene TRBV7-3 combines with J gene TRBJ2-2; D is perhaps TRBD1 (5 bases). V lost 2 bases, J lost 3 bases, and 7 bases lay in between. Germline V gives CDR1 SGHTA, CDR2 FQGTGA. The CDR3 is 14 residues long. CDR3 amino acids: CASSLSRDTGELFF. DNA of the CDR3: TGTGCCAGCAGCTTATCCAGGGACACCGGGGAGCTGTTTTTT.

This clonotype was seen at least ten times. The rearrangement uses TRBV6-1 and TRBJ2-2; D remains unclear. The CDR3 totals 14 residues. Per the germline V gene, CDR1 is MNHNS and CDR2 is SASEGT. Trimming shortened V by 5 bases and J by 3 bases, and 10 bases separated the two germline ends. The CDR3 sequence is CASSSHPYTGELFF. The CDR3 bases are TGTGCCAGCAGTTCACACCCCTACACCGGGGAGCTGTTTTTT.

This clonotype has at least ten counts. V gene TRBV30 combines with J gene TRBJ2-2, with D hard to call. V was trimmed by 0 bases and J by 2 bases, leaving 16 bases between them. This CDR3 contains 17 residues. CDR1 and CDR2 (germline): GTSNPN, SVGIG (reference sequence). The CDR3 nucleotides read TGTGCCTGGAGTGTACCCCTCCCCGGGTATAACACCGGGGAGCTGTTTTTT. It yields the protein CAWSVPLPGYNTGELFF. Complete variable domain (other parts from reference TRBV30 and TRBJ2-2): SQTIHQWPATLVQPVGSPLSLECTVEGTSNPNLYWYRQAAGRGLQLLFYSVGIGQISSEVPQNLSASRPQDRQFILSSKKLLLSDSGFYLCAWSVPLPGYNTGELFFGEGSRLTVL.

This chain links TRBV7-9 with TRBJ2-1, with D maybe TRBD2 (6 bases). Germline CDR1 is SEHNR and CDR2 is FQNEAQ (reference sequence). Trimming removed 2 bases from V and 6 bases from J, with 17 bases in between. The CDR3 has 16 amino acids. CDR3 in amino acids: CASSLTTSNLPNEQFF. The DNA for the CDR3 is TGTGCCAGCAGCTTAACGACTAGTAACCTTCCCAATGAGCAGTTCTTC. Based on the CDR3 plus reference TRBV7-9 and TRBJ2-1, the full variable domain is DTGVSQNPRHKITKRGQNVTFRCDPISEHNRLYWYRQTLGQGPEFLTYFQNEAQLEKSRLLSDRFSAERPKGSFSTLEIQRTEQGDSAMYLCASSLTTSNLPNEQFFGPGTRLTVL.

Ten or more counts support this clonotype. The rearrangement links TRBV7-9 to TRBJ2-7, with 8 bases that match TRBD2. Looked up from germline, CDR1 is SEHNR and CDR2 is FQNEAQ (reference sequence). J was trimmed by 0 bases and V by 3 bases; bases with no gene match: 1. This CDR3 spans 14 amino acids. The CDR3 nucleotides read TGTGCCAGCAGCTTCGGGGGGGCCTCCTACGAGCAGTACTTC. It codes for CASSFGGASYEQYF.

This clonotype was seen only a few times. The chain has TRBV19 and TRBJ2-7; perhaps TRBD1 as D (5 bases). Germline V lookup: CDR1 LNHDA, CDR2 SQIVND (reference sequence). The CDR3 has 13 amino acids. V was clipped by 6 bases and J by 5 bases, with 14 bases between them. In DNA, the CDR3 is TGTGCCAGTAGGAGGAAGGGGATGCACGAGCAGTACTTC. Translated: CASRRKGMHEQYF. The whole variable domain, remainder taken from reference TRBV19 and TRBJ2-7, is DGGITQSPKYLFRKEGQNVTLSCEQNLNHDAMYWYRQDPGQGLRLIYYSQIVNDFQKGDIAEGYSVSREKKESFPLTVTSAQKNPTAFYLCASRRKGMHEQYFGPGTRLTVT.

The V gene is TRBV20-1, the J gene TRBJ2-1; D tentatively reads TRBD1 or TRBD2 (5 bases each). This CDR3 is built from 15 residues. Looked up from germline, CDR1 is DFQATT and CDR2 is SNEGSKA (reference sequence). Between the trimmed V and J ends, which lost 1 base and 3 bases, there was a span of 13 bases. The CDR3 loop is CSARVGDPYYNEQFF. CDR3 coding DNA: TGCAGTGCTAGAGTAGGGGACCCTTACTACAATGAGCAGTTCTTC.

CDR3 DNA: TGTGCCAGCAGCTTTCTCCCAGCCATCGACAATGAGCAGTTCTTC. Amino acids: CASSFLPAIDNEQFF. This chain connects TRBV7-9 to TRBJ2-1; D gene unclear. Germline CDR1 reads SEHNR; CDR2 reads FQNEAQ (reference sequence). Between the trimmed V and J ends, which lost 3 bases and 5 bases, there was a span of 14 bases. The CDR3 runs 15 residues.

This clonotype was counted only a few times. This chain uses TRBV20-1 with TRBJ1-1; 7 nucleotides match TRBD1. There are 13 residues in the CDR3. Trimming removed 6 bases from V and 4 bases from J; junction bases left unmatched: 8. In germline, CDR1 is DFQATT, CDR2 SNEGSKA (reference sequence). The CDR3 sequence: CSATGLAGTEAFF. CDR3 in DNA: TGCAGTGCGACAGGGTTAGCGGGCACTGAAGCTTTCTTT.

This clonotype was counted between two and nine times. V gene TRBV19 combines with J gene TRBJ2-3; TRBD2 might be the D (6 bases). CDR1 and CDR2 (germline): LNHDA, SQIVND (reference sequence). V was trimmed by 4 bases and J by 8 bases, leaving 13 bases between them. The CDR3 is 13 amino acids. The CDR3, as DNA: TGTGCCAGTAGTAAAGAGGGACTCCTTACGCAGTATTTT. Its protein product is CASSKEGLLTQYF.

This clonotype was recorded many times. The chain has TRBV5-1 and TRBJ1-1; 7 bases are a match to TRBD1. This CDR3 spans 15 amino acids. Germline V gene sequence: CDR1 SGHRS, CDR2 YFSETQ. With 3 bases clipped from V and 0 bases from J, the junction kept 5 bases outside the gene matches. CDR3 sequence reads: CASSSDRTLNTEAFF. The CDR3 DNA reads TGCGCCAGCAGCTCGGACAGGACTCTGAACACTGAAGCTTTCTTT.

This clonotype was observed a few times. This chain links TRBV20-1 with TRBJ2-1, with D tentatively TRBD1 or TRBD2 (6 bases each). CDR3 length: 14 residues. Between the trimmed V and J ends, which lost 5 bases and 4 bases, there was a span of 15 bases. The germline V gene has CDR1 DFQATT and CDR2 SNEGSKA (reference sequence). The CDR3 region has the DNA TGCAGTGCTCGAGGGGGGAGGACTTACAATGAGCAGTTCTTC. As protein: CSARGGRTYNEQFF.